This TCR beta chain is from a study of shared T cell receptors in the human thymus (dated by TCRdb to 2020 to 2023). As for the study more broadly: The study examined how the human thymus generates shared, self-reactive T-cell receptor alpha chains.

The library was made by the immunoSEQ multiplex PCR assay. Drawn from immuneACCESS, this table holds only the in-frame rearrangements with V and J called that TCRdb kept. Clones are partly lost; checked studies trace under half to an unresolved V gene and leave the rest unexplained. Across this sample there are 500,000 to 850,000 clones, with roughly 86% seen only once. Of the sample, about 0.0094% falls within the top ten clones. Comments on this clone: Its recognized antigen is unknown. A read error may account for a junction end that differs from germline. Distinct nucleotide sequences in the sample also encode this CDR3.

Measured from the cysteine to the phenylalanine, the CDR3 is 15 residues long. Just the 45-base CDR3 DNA is kept, in frame starting at base 1. For CDR1 and CDR2, the germline V gene lists LGHNA and YSLEER. The same sample was also used in a study of human thymus T cells. The second source states: The donors were immunologically healthy infants in Finland who had open corrective cardiac surgery for congenital heart defects. Thymus tissue was obtained as surgical resects removed during corrective cardiac surgery. Usage of V and J gene segments appeared to be biased in both the thymic and the peripheral blood repertoires. According to the related research, thymic TCR repertoires were highly overlapping among unrelated individuals. The study used fewer than ten infant thymus samples plus four related peripheral blood samples to characterize TCR alpha and beta repertoires. The infant donors were about 7 to 244 days old, and the cohort included six or seven males and two females. Thymocytes were released mechanically from tissue and stored at -70 °C as pellets of roughly 9-31 million cells. A QIAsymphony instrument was used to extract genomic DNA from frozen cell pellets. Using the immunoSEQ multiplex PCR assay, the TCRB and TCRAD loci were amplified from a standardized quantity of quality-controlled genomic DNA. The V(D)J region was spanned by amplicons of a length sufficient to cover the CDR3 and to identify V and J genes. The commercial immunoSEQ service was used to sequence amplicons on an Illumina platform. Corrections for primer bias and sequencing errors followed previously described methods, while TCRAD and TCRB definitions were based on the IMGT database. Repertoires were analysed with immunoSEQ Analyzer 3.0 and VDJTools, covering basic statistics, V/J segment usage, diversity estimates, rarefaction and pairwise overlap. Diversity was estimated using the Chao1, ChaoE, Efron-Thisted, Shannon and inverse Simpson indices, and was also estimated on datasets down-sampled to the size of the smallest sample. Repertoire overlap was determined by strict matching of CDR3 nucleotide sequence, V gene and J gene, and Jaccard-based multidimensional scaling clustering was applied. On average, thymus samples gave 750,000 to 950,000 unique TCRB clonotypes, whereas blood samples gave about 92,000.

The receptor comes from a boy younger than two with a congenital heart defect. Donor details come from another sample of the same person, matched by shared clones. What was sequenced was thymocytes. Recombination linked TRBV4-3 to TRBJ1-6, with a weak D call of TRBD1 (6 bases match). The base sequence is TGCGCCAGCAGCCGCCAGGACAGCTATAATTCCCCCCTCCACTTT. Translated, this gives CASSRQDSYNSPLHF.